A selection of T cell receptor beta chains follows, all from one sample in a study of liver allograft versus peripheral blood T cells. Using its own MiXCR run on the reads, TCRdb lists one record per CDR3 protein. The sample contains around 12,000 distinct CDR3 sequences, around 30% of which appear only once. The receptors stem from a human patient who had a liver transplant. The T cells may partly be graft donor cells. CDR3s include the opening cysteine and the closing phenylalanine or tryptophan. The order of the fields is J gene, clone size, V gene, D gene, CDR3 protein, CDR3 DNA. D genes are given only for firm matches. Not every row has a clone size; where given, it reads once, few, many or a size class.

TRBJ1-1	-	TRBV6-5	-	CASSYGTEAFF	TGTGCCAGCAGTTACGGGACTGAAGCTTTCTTT
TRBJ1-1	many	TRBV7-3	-	CASSLGRGGNTEAFF	TGTGCCAGCAGCTTAGGGAGAGGGGGTAACACTGAAGCTTTCTTT
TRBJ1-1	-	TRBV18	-	CASSPKGPNTEAFF	TGTGCCAGCTCACCAAAAGGGCCTAACACTGAAGCTTTCTTT
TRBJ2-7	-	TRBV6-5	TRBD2	CASSYSGTSGHEQYF	TGTGCCAGCAGCTACTCCGGGACTAGCGGCCACGAGCAGTACTTC
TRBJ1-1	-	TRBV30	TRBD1	CAWRVRGLATEAFF	TGTGCCTGGAGGGTCAGGGGGCTGGCCACTGAAGCTTTCTTT
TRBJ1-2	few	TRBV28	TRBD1	CASSGTENYGYTF	TGTGCCAGCAGTGGGACAGAAAACTATGGCTACACCTTC
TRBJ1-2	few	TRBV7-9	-	CASSYGGGVGFGYTF	TGTGCCAGCAGCTACGGGGGGGGGGTCGGATTTGGCTACACCTTC
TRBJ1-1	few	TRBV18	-	CASSLGRMNTEAFF	TGTGCCAGCTCCTTGGGACGGATGAACACTGAAGCTTTCTTT
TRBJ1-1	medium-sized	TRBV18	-	CASSPLGGSLNTEAFF	TGTGCCAGCTCACCACTTGGGGGGAGCCTGAACACTGAAGCTTTCTTT
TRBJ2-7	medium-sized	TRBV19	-	CASSIRHVDEQYF	TGTGCCAGTAGTATACGACACGTTGACGAGCAGTACTTC
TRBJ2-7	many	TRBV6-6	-	CASREQGAPYEQYF	TGTGCCAGCAGAGAACAGGGAGCCCCCTACGAGCAGTACTTC
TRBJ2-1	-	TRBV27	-	CASSPGPSWDNEQFF	TGTGCCAGCAGTCCAGGACCGTCTTGGGACAATGAGCAGTTCTTC
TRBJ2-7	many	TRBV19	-	CASSPGLEHEQYF	TGTGCCAGTAGCCCGGGACTTGAACACGAGCAGTACTTC
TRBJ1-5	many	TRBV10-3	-	CAISERDTNQPQHF	TGTGCCATCAGTGAGAGGGACACTAATCAGCCCCAGCATTTT
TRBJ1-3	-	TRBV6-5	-	CASSYSRGSGNTIYF	TGTGCCAGCAGTTATAGCCGGGGCTCTGGAAACACCATATATTTT
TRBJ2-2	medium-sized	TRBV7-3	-	CASSLMGLEELGELFF	TGTGCCAGCAGCTTAATGGGCCTCGAGGAGCTCGGGGAGCTGTTTTTT
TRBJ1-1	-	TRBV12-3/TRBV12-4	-	CASSWLGNTEAFF	TGTGCCAGCAGTTGGTTGGGGAACACTGAAGCTTTCTTT
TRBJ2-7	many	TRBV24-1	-	CAPSWPTGGTNSYEQYF	TGTGCCCCGTCCTGGCCGACCGGGGGAACCAACTCCTACGAGCAGTACTTC
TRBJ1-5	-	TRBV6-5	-	CASSYRAPHDQPQHF	TGTGCCAGCAGTTACCGGGCCCCACATGATCAGCCCCAGCATTTT
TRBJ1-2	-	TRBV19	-	CASSEQGLGYGYTF	TGTGCCAGTAGTGAACAGGGCTTGGGGTATGGCTACACCTTC
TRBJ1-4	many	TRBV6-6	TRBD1	CASSYGTGTWEKLFF	TGTGCCAGCAGTTACGGGACAGGGACGTGGGAAAAACTGTTTTTT
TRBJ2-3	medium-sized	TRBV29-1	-	CSALGGGGADTQYF	TGCAGCGCCCTCGGAGGCGGGGGCGCAGATACGCAGTATTTT